This entry concerns a single TCR beta chain. These data are taken from a study of blood T cell repertoires in COVID-19. Across the study: The United States, Italy and Spain provided the acute and convalescent COVID-19 samples. PBMCs, B-cell-depleted T cells, or T cells were the source of the cDNA or gDNA that made up the material.

Per the original methods: Amplified reference gene primers provided the basis for estimating nucleated cell counts. Method: immunoSEQ multiplex PCR; TCRdb's copy keeps in-frame clones and lacks some. That table furnishes V, J and clone size, whereas the DNA furnished D and trimming. This sample carries around 200,000 clones, around nine tenths of them seen once, and the ten largest clones take 1.6%. This receptor was taken from a man aged 18 to 29 with active or convalescent COVID-19. Specimen: peripheral blood.

The CDR3 nucleotides read TGTGCCAGCAGCCAAGAGAGGGCCTATAATTCACCCCTCCACTTT. Amino acids: CASSQERAYNSPLHF. The chain couples TRBV14 to TRBJ1-6; D is undetermined. This CDR3 is built from 15 residues. Trimming removed 0 bases from V and 2 bases from J, with 5 bases in between. The germline gives CDR1 SGHDN, CDR2 FVKESK.